These 7 T cell receptor beta chains were sequenced from one sample in a study of Tregs in tolerant kidney transplant recipients. The method was immunoSEQ multiplex PCR; TCRdb's version includes in-frame clones alone and lacks a portion of them. Of about 83,000 clones listed, less than 98% are singletons. Specimen: CD4+ T cells from blood, collected before the transplant. The source of these receptors is a human donor who received a combined kidney and bone marrow transplant.

The CDR3 coding sequence is TGTGCCAGTAGTGCGGGACGGCTATTAAACTATGGCTACACCTTC. It codes for CASSAGRLLNYGYTF. The chain combines TRBV19 with TRBJ1-2, with TRBD1 as a possible D gene (5 bases). V was cut by 5 bases and J by 2 bases, with 15 bases left in between. CDR1 is LNHDA, CDR2 SQIVND, per germline (reference sequence). The CDR3 is 15 residues long.

The chain joins TRBV5-8 to TRBJ1-1, with a weak D call TRBD1 (5 bases). There are 17 residues in the CDR3. V shed 4 bases and J shed 0 bases, with 19 bases lying between them. Germline V gives CDR1 SGHTS, CDR2 YDEGEE. CDR3 coding DNA: TGTGCCAGCAGCCCAGTTGGGTGGGGCCCCATGAACACTGAAGCTTTCTTT. It codes for CASSPVGWGPMNTEAFF. The full variable domain, its missing parts supplied by reference TRBV5-8 and TRBJ1-1, is EAGVTQSPTHLIKTRGQQATLRCSPISGHTSVYWYQQALGLGLQFLLWYDEGEERNRGNFPPRFSGRQFPNYSSELNVNALELEDSALYLCASSPVGWGPMNTEAFFGQGTRLTVV.

This rearrangement joins TRBV7-2 to TRBJ1-5, with 7 bases fitting TRBD1. The ends lost 5 bases at V and 7 bases at J; junction bases unmatched: 14. Germline CDR1 is SGHTA and CDR2 is FQGNSA. The CDR3 covers 16 residues. DNA of the CDR3: TGTGCCAGCAGCCTCAATAAAGGACAGGTCGGCCAGCCCCAGCATTTT. Protein product: CASSLNKGQVGQPQHF.

This chain links TRBV25-1 with TRBJ2-6; D unresolved. The germline gives CDR1 MGHDK, CDR2 SYGVNS. The CDR3 has 15 residues. With 0 bases removed from V and 0 bases from J, the gap between germline ends came to 3 bases. The CDR3 DNA sequence: TGTGCCAGCAGTGAATATCGCTCTGGGGCCAACGTCCTGACTTTC. Amino acid sequence: CASSEYRSGANVLTF. Full variable domain (rest looked up from reference TRBV25-1 and TRBJ2-6): EADIYQTPRYLVIGTGKKITLECSQTMGHDKMYWYQQDPGMELHLIHYSYGVNSTEKGDLSSESTVSRIRTEHFPLTLESARPSHTSQYLCASSEYRSGANVLTFGAGSRLTVL.

The chain combines TRBV5-1 with TRBJ1-1, with D possibly being TRBD1 (6 bases). The CDR3 has 14 amino acids. CDR1 is SGHRS, CDR2 YFSETQ, per germline. V lost 0 bases, J lost 3 bases, and 9 bases lay in between. CDR3 residues: CASSLGGGDTEAFF. CDR3 DNA: TGCGCCAGCAGCTTGGGCGGGGGCGACACTGAAGCTTTCTTT. Complete variable domain (other parts from reference TRBV5-1 and TRBJ1-1): KAGVTQTPRYLIKTRGQQVTLSCSPISGHRSVSWYQQTPGQGLQFLFEYFSETQRNKGNFPGRFSGRQFSNSRSEMNVSTLELGDSALYLCASSLGGGDTEAFFGQGTRLTVV.

The chain links TRBV2 to TRBJ1-2; 10 bases agree with TRBD1. Germline loops: CDR1 SNHLY, CDR2 FYNNEI. The CDR3 consists of 14 residues. J gave up 5 bases and V 5 bases, and 5 bases lay outside the gene matches. The CDR3 DNA sequence: TGTGCCAGCAGTTCGGGACAGGGGAGGTATGGCTACACCTTC. Translating gives CASSSGQGRYGYTF. The full variable domain, completed using reference TRBV2 and TRBJ1-2, is EPEVTQTPSHQVTQMGQEVILRCVPISNHLYFYWYRQILGQKVEFLVSFYNNEISEKSEIFDDQFSVERPDGSNFTLKIRSTKLEDSAMYFCASSSGQGRYGYTFGSGTRLTVV.

This sequence joins TRBV5-6 and TRBJ1-2, with D uncertain. Trimming cost V 2 bases and J 4 bases, with 9 bases left between them. The CDR3 loop spans 13 amino acids. Germline lookup yields CDR1 SGHDT and CDR2 YYEEEE. The CDR3 spells CASSFTRSYGYTF. In nucleotides, the CDR3 is TGTGCCAGCAGCTTCACACGGAGCTATGGCTACACCTTC.